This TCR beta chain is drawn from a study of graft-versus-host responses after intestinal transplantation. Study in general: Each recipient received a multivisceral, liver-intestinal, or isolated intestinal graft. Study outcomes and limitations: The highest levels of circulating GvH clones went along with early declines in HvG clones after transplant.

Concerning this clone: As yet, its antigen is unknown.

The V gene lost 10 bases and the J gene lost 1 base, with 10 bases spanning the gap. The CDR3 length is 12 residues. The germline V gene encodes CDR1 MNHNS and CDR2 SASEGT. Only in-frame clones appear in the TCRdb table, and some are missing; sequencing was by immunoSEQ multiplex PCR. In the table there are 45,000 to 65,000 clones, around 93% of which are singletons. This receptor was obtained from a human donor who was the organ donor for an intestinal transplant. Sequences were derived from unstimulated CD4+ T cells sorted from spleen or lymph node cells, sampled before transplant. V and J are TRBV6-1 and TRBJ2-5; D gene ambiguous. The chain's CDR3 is CATSSSQETQYF. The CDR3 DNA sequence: TGTGCCACCTCGAGCAGCCAAGAGACCCAGTACTTC.